This entry is about one T cell receptor (beta chain). What it recognizes is unknown. Described time point: 2014-2015 season, 7 days after vaccination. Adults were given seasonal inactivated influenza vaccine, and blood CD4 subsets were sorted before and after vaccination. Blood volume per time point ranged from about 35 to 110 mL. Sequenced by immunoSEQ multiplex PCR; TCRdb stores in-frame clones only, minus some. The sample carries 9,500 to 10,000 clones, about four fifths recorded once. The sample belongs to a study of follicular helper T cells after annual influenza vaccination. On the study more broadly: Sampling occurred days 0, 7 and 28 after each influenza vaccination.

The CDR3 is 14 amino acids. The V gene's germline CDR1 is LNHDA and CDR2 SQIVND (reference sequence). Trimming removed 1 base at V and 2 bases at J, with 8 bases between. Study-wide findings and caveats: Plasmablast frequency change correlated with clonality change in ICOS+CD38+ cTfh.

The gene calls are TRBV19 and TRBJ1-2; D perhaps matches TRBD1 (5 bases). The clonotype comes from an adult who received the influenza vaccine. The sequenced sample was CXCR5- memory CD4+ T cells sorted from blood, obtained 7 days after influenza vaccination. The CDR3 sequence is CASSIAQANYGYTF. The CDR3 DNA sequence: TGTGCCAGTAGTATAGCACAGGCCAACTATGGCTACACCTTC.